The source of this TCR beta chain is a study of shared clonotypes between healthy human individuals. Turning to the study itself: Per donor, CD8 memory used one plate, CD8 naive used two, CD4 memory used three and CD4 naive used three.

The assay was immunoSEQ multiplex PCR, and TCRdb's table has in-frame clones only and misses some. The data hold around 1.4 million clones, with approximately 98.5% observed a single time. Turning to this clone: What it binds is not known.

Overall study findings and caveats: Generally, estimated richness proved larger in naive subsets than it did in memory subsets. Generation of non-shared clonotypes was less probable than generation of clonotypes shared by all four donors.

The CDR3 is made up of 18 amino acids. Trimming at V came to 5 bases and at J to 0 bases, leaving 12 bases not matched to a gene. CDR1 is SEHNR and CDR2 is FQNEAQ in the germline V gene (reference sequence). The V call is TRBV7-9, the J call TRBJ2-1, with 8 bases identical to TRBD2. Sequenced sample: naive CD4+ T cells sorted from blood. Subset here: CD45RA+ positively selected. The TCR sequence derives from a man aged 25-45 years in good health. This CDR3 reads CASSPRRGGRISYNEQFF. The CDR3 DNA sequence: TGTGCCAGCAGCCCTCGACGCGGGGGGCGAATCTCCTACAATGAGCAGTTCTTC.